A selection of T cell receptor beta chains follows, all from one sample in a study of beta chain features in type 1 diabetes. Only in-frame clones appear in the TCRdb table, and some are missing; sequencing was by immunoSEQ multiplex PCR. The sample lists under 400,000 clones, roughly a fifth occurring once. The sample was naive CD4+ T cells from blood. These receptors all stem from a woman aged 18-35 years in good health. Both conserved end residues are trimmed from each CDR3.

j_gene,v_gene,CDR3aa
TRBJ1-1,TRBV2,ASSDYSSEAF
TRBJ2-7,TRBV7-2,ASRVSGTAYEQY
TRBJ2-3,TRBV28,ASSPSGLTSTDTQY
TRBJ2-3,TRBV20-1,SEQGPDTQY
TRBJ2-1,TRBV20-1,SARENNEQF
TRBJ2-3,TRBV4-3,ASSQVLRMGTDTQY
TRBJ2-1,TRBV18,ASSPKGVSYNEQF
TRBJ1-1,TRBV7-9,ASSLNTGRTEAF
TRBJ1-2,TRBV5-4,ASSSPPGGYT
TRBJ2-7,TRBV14,ASSQSFLRGTSGSYEQY
TRBJ2-3,TRBV19,ASSILAGGTDTQY
TRBJ1-1,TRBV13,ASSSGQGGTEAF
TRBJ1-5,TRBV30,AWSAGGNQPQH
TRBJ1-1,TRBV6-5,ASSYSPSRASEAF
TRBJ1-1,TRBV18,ASSPPGPRGSEAF
TRBJ2-3,TRBV5-4,ASTPGTSGPDTQY
TRBJ2-5,TRBV5-1,ARVSQGTQY
TRBJ1-2,TRBV30,AWSPQGNGYT
TRBJ1-2,TRBV7-2,ASSPNTGDYGYT
TRBJ1-2,TRBV23-1,ASSQSPGCNYGYT
TRBJ2-1,TRBV7-8,ASSLGRLAGVHEQF
TRBJ2-5,TRBV5-1,ASSLGTSEETQY
TRBJ2-1,TRBV10-2,ASRTSGRNEQF
TRBJ2-4,TRBV9,ASSVGGGFEGNIQY
TRBJ1-1,TRBV28,ASSNGGRRGTEAF
TRBJ1-4,TRBV5-4,ASSLMSPAGLNEKLF
TRBJ1-2,TRBV5-4,ASSLGGGGLNGGYT
TRBJ2-7,TRBV19,ASSIASGGSYEQY
TRBJ1-4,TRBV4-2,ASSQGPQGASEKLF
TRBJ2-7,TRBV18,ASSPGTAYEQY
TRBJ2-7,TRBV4-1,ASSRPTVGEQY
TRBJ2-7,TRBV6-5,ASSRGQGNPEQY
TRBJ2-3,TRBV25-1,ASRDGRADTQY
TRBJ2-7,TRBV9,ASSVDPSGRYEQY
TRBJ2-7,TRBV4-1,ASSLLAEGSYEQY
TRBJ1-1,TRBV27,ASSSFTGSTEAF
TRBJ1-2,TRBV7-2,ASSSTGRNYGYT
TRBJ1-2,TRBV2,ASSEYLYGYT
TRBJ2-2,TRBV9,ASSVSGSATGELF
TRBJ2-1,TRBV19,ASSTRGRDNEQF
TRBJ1-6,TRBV4-2,ASSHPRAQGPNSPLH
TRBJ2-5,TRBV21-1,ASRGTSGTSGETQY
TRBJ2-3,TRBV5-1,ASSASGGAQDTQY
TRBJ1-2,TRBV7-9,ASSPRSGTGDGYT
TRBJ1-1,TRBV14,ASSQGTENTEAF